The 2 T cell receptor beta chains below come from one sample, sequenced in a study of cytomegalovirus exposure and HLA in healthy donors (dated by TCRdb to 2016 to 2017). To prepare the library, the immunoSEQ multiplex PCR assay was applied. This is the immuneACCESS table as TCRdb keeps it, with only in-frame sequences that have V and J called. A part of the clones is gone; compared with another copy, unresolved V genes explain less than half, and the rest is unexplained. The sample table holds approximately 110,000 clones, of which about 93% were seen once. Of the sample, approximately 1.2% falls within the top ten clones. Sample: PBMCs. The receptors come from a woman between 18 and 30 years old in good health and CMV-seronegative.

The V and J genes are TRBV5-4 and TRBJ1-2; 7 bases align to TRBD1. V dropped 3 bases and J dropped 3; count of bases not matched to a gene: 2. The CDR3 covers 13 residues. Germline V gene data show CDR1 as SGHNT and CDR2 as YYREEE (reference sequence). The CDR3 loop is CASSSDRDYGYTF. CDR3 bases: TGTGCCAGCAGCTCTGACAGGGACTATGGCTACACCTTC.

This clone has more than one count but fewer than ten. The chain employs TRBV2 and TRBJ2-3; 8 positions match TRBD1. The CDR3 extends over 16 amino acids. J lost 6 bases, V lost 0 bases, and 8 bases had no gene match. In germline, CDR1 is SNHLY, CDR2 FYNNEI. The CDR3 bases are TGTGCCAGCAGTGAAGCGCGTGGACAGGGAAGGGATACGCAGTATTTT. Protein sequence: CASSEARGQGRDTQYF.